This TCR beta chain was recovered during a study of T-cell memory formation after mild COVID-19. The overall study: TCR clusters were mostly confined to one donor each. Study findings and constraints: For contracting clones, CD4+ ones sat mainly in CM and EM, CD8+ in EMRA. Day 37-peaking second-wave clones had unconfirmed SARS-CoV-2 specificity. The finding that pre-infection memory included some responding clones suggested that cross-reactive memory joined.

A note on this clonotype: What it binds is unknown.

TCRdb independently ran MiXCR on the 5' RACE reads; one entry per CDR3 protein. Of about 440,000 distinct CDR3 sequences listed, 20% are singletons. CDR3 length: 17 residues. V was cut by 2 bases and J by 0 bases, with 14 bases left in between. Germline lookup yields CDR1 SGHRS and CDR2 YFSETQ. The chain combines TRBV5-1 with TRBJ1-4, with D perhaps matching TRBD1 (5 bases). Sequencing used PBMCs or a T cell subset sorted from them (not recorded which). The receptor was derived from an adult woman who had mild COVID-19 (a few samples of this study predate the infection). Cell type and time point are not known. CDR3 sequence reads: CASSFVAGSATNEKLFF. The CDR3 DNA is TGCGCCAGCAGCTTCGTGGCAGGGTCCGCAACTAATGAAAAACTGTTTTTT.